Reported below is one TCR beta chain. This could be a read error, since a much larger clone is one nucleotide away. The entry originates in a study of blood T cells in healthy people across ages. CDR3 length equals 17 residues. Trimming took off 4 bases at V and 9 bases at J, with 27 bases between the two ends. From germline, CDR1 is KGHDR and CDR2 SFDVKD. Through a sample-barcoded 5' primer and a J-beta primer mix, a second PCR was run for roughly 7 to 12 cycles. TCRdb ran MiXCR on the 5' RACE reads and lists one entry per CDR3 protein. In the table there are some 920,000 distinct CDR3 sequences, roughly 51% of which are singletons.

The sample was blood. The clonotype originates from a woman aged 55 to 70 in good health. V gene TRBV24-1 combines with J gene TRBJ2-7; tentatively, D is TRBD2 (5 bases). The CDR3 spells CATSDTLPSRGIAGQYF. DNA for the CDR3: TGTGCCACCAGTGACACCTTGCCGTCAAGAGGGATAGCAGGGCAGTACTTC.